This TCR beta chain comes out of a study of regulatory T cells in long-lasting Graves disease (dated by TCRdb to the early 2020s). Regarding the complete study: Patients with newly diagnosed Graves' disease had been on antithyroid drugs for under 3 months. Peripheral blood TCR sequencing and RNA sequencing compared persistent Graves' disease patients with newly diagnosed Graves' disease patients. TCR sequencing covered 13 persistent and 20 or so newly diagnosed Graves' disease patients, approximately 33 samples in total. The study was conducted in China and was registered as a clinical trial. Study-level results and caveats: Patients with persistent disease shared more public clonotypes (about 2,700) than newly diagnosed patients did (more than 900). Sequencing and analysis were limited to the TCR beta chain. The small sample size was acknowledged by the authors as a limitation that may reduce accuracy. Peripheral blood alone was examined, since thyroid tissue, which constituted the primary lesion, could not be accessed. Persistent Graves' disease patients showed lower TCR Shannon entropy and fewer highly expanded clones than newly diagnosed patients, suggesting clonal expansion. Preferential use of TRBV28, TRBJ1-2 and TRBJ2-5 was observed in persistent disease, whereas TRBV20-1 and TRBJ2-1 were favored in newly diagnosed disease.

V is pared back by 4 bases and J by 6 bases, with 13 bases lying between the germline termini. The germline V gene gives CDR1 as SGHDN and CDR2 as FVKESK. Spanning cysteine to phenylalanine, the CDR3 consists of 13 amino acids. Only CDR3 DNA is held: 39 bases, read in frame from base 1. Receptor libraries were prepared by multiplex PCR. Data came from an Illumina HiSeq 4000. To build TCR beta libraries, CDR3 regions were amplified by Arm-PCR using iRepertoire HTBI primers. Before sequencing, the PCR products went through gel purification. The original methods were these. Gene usage analysis of CDR3 amino acid clonotypes used the 62 TRBV and more than 13 TRBJ segments found across samples. COPE and FqMerger were used to merge the filtered high-quality paired reads into contigs. BLAST was used to align contigs to IMGT TRBV, TRBD and TRBJ reference genes, with CDR3 defined following IMGT. Any clonotype with a frequency above 0.1% was classified as a highly expanded clone. Shannon entropy served as the measure of repertoire diversity, while the Gini coefficient captured V-J evenness. Clonotypes shared by more than one individual were considered public. TCRdb redid the processing of the public reads, applying fastp at Q25 and MiXCR, and retained in-frame beta chains. Rows with a matching CDR3 protein are joined into one entry that keeps the most common DNA and genes. TCRdb, not the authors, supplied the V and J calls. The sample table contains about 310,000 distinct CDR3 sequences; only one count was recorded for 15% to 20% of them. About 38% of the sample is held by the ten biggest clonotypes.

Concerning this clonotype itself: The specificity of this receptor is unknown. No much larger clonotype is one base removed from it; base qualities were not supplied.

The time point label here, explained by the study, means: newly diagnosed GD, antithyroid drugs for less than 3 months. For both TCR sequencing and RNA sequencing, RNA was extracted from PBMCs using TRIzol. Graves' disease was diagnosed according to American Thyroid Association guidelines. The patients came from an endocrinology department in Xi'an, China. Each patient gave approximately 9.7 milliliters of peripheral blood, collected in an EDTA anticoagulant tube. Ficoll Paque Plus density gradient separation was used to isolate PBMCs, and no further T cell sorting was done. RNA quality was checked with an Agilent 2100 Bioanalyzer and agarose gel, and concentration with a NanoDrop 2000.

Sequenced material: peripheral blood mononuclear cells (PBMCs), taken at new diagnosis, from a patient treated with antithyroid drugs. The receptor was derived from a female donor with Graves disease. In this chain, TRBV14 is recombined with TRBJ2-7; a tentative D match to TRBD2 spans 6 bases. In nucleotide form, the sequence is TGTGCCAGCAGCCGATACCAGGGAGGCGAGCAGTACTTC. Its amino acids are CASSRYQGGEQYF.